The present T cell receptor beta chain was sequenced within a study of Tregs in tolerant kidney transplant recipients. Only in-frame clones appear in the TCRdb table, and some are missing; sequencing was by immunoSEQ multiplex PCR. Of over 4,000 clones in the sample, 35% to 50% were seen once. Details on this clone: Its matching antigen is unknown.

The V gene lost 0 bases and the J gene lost 1 base, with 2 bases spanning the gap. Germline CDR1 SGHTA, CDR2 FQGTGA. This CDR3 has 13 residues. Sequenced material: CD8+ T cells from blood cultured with allogeneic cells. This sequence was found in a human donor in good health. The chain joins TRBV7-3 to TRBJ2-3; D unresolved. The CDR3 reads CASSLTGTDTQYF. The CDR3 coding sequence is TGTGCCAGCAGCTTAACAGGCACAGATACGCAGTATTTT. Combining the CDR3 with reference TRBV7-3 and TRBJ2-3 gives the whole variable domain GAGVSQTPSNKVTEKGKYVELRCDPISGHTALYWYRQSLGQGPEFLIYFQGTGAADDSGLPNDRFFAVRPEGSVSTLKIQRTERGDSAVYLCASSLTGTDTQYFGPGTRLTVL.